A selection of T cell receptor beta chains follows, all from one sample in a study of regulatory T cells in long-lasting Graves disease. One entry per CDR3 protein results from TCRdb running MiXCR on the multiplex PCR reads. Of hundreds of thousands of distinct CDR3 sequences listed, 20% to 25% are singletons. Material: peripheral blood mononuclear cells (PBMCs), obtained when the disease was refractory, from a patient treated with antithyroid drugs. These receptors originate from a female donor with Graves disease. The CDR3 runs from the conserved cysteine through the conserved F or W. The order of the fields is J gene, D gene, V gene, clone size, CDR3 length, CDR3 protein, CDR3 DNA. D genes are given only for firm matches. Size tells how often a clone was seen (once, few, many) or the class of an expanded clone, and some rows leave it out.

>TRBJ1-6|NA|TRBV27|many|13
CASSSWTDSPLHF
TGTGCCAGCAGTTCCTGGACCGATTCACCCCTCCACTTT
>TRBJ2-2|NA|TRBV29-1|many|13
CSVETYYVGELFF
TGCAGCGTTGAAACGTATTATGTCGGGGAGCTGTTTTTT
>TRBJ2-1|NA|TRBV30|NA|10
CAWSGLPQFF
TGTGCCTGGAGTGGCCTACCCCAGTTCTTC
>TRBJ2-5|TRBD2|TRBV28|many|15
CASNSLAGSQETQYF
TGTGCCAGCAATAGCCTAGCGGGATCCCAAGAGACCCAGTACTTC
>TRBJ1-2|TRBD1|TRBV28|many|15
CASSFLPGQGYGYTF
TGTGCCAGCAGTTTTCTACCCGGACAGGGTTATGGCTACACCTTC
>TRBJ2-7|TRBD2|TRBV20-1|NA|14
CSALGQREVYEQYF
TGCAGTGCCCTGGGGCAGCGGGAGGTCTACGAGCAGTACTTC
>TRBJ2-7|NA|TRBV29-1|few|13
CSVEDRSTYEQYF
TGCAGCGTTGAAGATCGTTCCACCTACGAGCAGTACTTC
>TRBJ2-7|NA|TRBV3-1|many|17
CASSQDDGREGSYEQYF
TGTGCCAGCAGCCAAGATGATGGGCGGGAAGGGTCCTACGAGCAGTACTTC
>TRBJ1-2|NA|TRBV6-1|many|15
CASSDRDVWSYGYTF
TGTGCCAGCAGTGACAGGGACGTTTGGAGCTATGGCTACACCTTC
>TRBJ2-5|NA|TRBV27|many|15
CASSLGPFLRETQYF
TGTGCCAGCAGTTTAGGACCTTTCCTTCGAGAGACCCAGTACTTC
>TRBJ2-7|NA|TRBV30|many|12
CAWTESSYEQYF
TGTGCCTGGACAGAGAGCTCCTACGAGCAGTACTTC
>TRBJ2-5|TRBD1|TRBV12-3/TRBV12-4|many|15
CASSSTGTASETQYF
TGTGCCAGCAGTTCAACCGGGACAGCATCGGAGACCCAGTACTTC
>TRBJ2-7|TRBD2|TRBV3-1|few|17
CASSQLPGTSGSHEQYF
TGTGCCAGCAGCCAACTCCCCGGGACTAGCGGGAGCCACGAGCAGTACTTC
>TRBJ2-7|NA|TRBV7-9|NA|13
CASSRWTEYEQYF
TGTGCCAGCAGCCGGTGGACAGAATACGAGCAGTACTTC
>TRBJ2-7|TRBD1|TRBV6-1|many|14
CASSKQGTSYEQYF
TGTGCCAGCAGTAAACAGGGGACCTCCTACGAGCAGTACTTC
>TRBJ2-7|NA|TRBV10-3|once|13
CAISELFRGEQYF
TGTGCCATCAGTGAACTTTTCCGGGGGGAGCAGTACTTC
>TRBJ2-2|TRBD1|TRBV3-1|many|16
CASSQGRGGRTGELFF
TGTGCCAGCAGCCAAGGGAGAGGGGGCCGAACCGGGGAGCTGTTTTTT
>TRBJ2-2|TRBD2|TRBV28|many|15
CASSPSGLAGGELFF
TGTGCCAGCAGTCCTTCGGGACTAGCTGGCGGGGAGCTGTTTTTT
>TRBJ1-6|NA|TRBV15|few|15
CATRNQGKHNSPLHF
TGTGCCACCAGAAACCAGGGGAAGCATAATTCACCCCTCCACTTT
>TRBJ2-2|NA|TRBV4-3|many|12
CASSQDWEELFF
TGCGCCAGCAGCCAAGATTGGGAGGAGCTGTTTTTT
>TRBJ1-3|NA|TRBV12-3/TRBV12-4|few|13
CASTLYQGNTIYF
TGTGCCAGCACCCTATATCAGGGAAACACCATATATTTT
>TRBJ2-2|NA|TRBV29-1|few|16
CSVGEGAGRYTGELFF
TGCAGCGTTGGAGAGGGGGCGGGGAGGTACACCGGGGAGCTGTTTTTT
>TRBJ2-4|TRBD1|TRBV6-1|many|15
CASTSDRGQQNIQYF
TGTGCCAGCACCTCGGACAGGGGGCAGCAAAACATTCAGTACTTC
>TRBJ2-7|NA|TRBV19|NA|13
CASSVTSRREQYF
TGTGCCAGTAGTGTGACTAGTCGTCGCGAGCAGTACTTC
>TRBJ2-5|TRBD2|TRBV28|NA|17
CASSLRGLAGLQETQYF
TGTGCCAGCAGTTTGAGGGGGCTAGCGGGGTTACAAGAGACCCAGTACTTC
>TRBJ1-5|NA|TRBV19|NA|14
CASSMSFGNQPQHF
TGTGCCAGTAGTATGAGCTTTGGCAATCAGCCCCAGCATTTT